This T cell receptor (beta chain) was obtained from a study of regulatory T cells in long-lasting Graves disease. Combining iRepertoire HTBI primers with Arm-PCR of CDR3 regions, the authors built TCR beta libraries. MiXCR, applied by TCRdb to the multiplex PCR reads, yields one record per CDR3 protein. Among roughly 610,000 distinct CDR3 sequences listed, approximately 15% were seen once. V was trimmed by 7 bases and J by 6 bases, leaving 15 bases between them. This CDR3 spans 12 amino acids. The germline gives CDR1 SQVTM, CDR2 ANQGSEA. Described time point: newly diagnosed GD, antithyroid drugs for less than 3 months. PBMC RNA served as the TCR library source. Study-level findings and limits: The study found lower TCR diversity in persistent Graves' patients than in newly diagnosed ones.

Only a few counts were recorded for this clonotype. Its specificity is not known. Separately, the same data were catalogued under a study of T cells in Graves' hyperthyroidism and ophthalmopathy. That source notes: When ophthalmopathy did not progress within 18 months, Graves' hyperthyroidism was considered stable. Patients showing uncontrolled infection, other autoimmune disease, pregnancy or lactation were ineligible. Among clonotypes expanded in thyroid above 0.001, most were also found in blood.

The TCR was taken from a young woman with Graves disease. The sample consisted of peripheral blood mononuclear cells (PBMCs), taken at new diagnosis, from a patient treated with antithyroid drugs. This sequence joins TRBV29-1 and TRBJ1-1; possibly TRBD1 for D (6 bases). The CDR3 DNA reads TGCAGCGCCGAAGGGGGGAATTCTGAAGCTTTCTTT. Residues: CSAEGGNSEAFF.